The 14 T cell receptor beta chains reported below all come from one sample, sequenced in a study of neurological immune-mediated disorders. TCRdb re-derived calls from the 5' RACE reads in MiXCR, one entry per CDR3 protein. Of 65,000 to 85,000 distinct CDR3 sequences in the sample, around 3% were seen once. Sequenced material: PBMCs. The receptors stem from a woman between 45 and 60 years old with multiple sclerosis.

This clonotype showed up many times. V usage is TRBV12-3 or TRBV12-4 and J usage is TRBJ2-3; D not certain. The CDR3 runs to 18 residues. V gave up 0 bases and J gave up 1 base, with 17 bases separating them. The CDR3 coding sequence is TGTGCCAGCAGTTTAGCGTTCGGTGGGGTTGTCGGCACAGATACGCAGTATTTT. Translation: CASSLAFGGVVGTDTQYF.

This clonotype was found many times. The CDR3 sequence: CASSPRWASGGAKDTQYF. CDR3 nucleotide sequence: TGTGCCAGCAGCCCGCGCTGGGCTAGCGGGGGGGCGAAAGATACGCAGTATTTT. This chain uses TRBV7-6 with TRBJ2-3, with 12 nucleotides matching TRBD2. The ends lost 5 bases at V and 5 bases at J; junction bases unmatched: 14. CDR3 size: 18 residues. CDR1 and CDR2 from the germline V gene are SGHVS and FNYEAQ.

The table lists this clonotype with many counts. CDR3 sequence reads: CSARDHRYGDQPQHF. DNA of the CDR3: TGCAGTGCTAGAGATCACAGGTACGGCGACCAGCCCCAGCATTTT. The chain has TRBV20-1 and TRBJ1-5, with TRBD1 as a possible D gene (5 bases). There are 15 residues in the CDR3. V lost 0 bases and J lost 7, with 16 bases in between. Germline CDR1 is DFQATT and CDR2 is SNEGSKA (reference sequence).

There are many counts of this clonotype. The rearrangement joins TRBV7-2 to TRBJ1-1, with D possibly TRBD1 on 5 matching bases. V was trimmed by 3 bases and J by 0 bases, leaving 11 bases between them. This CDR3 is built from 15 residues. The germline V gene encodes CDR1 SGHTA and CDR2 FQGNSA. CDR3 bases: TGTGCCAGCAGCTTCGGGGACCGAATGAACACTGAAGCTTTCTTT. Translating it yields CASSFGDRMNTEAFF.

This clonotype has at least ten counts. CDR3 coding DNA: TGTGCCAGCACAATGGACAGCTCCTACAATGAGCAGTTCTTC. It is translated as CASTMDSSYNEQFF. V usage is TRBV28 and J usage is TRBJ2-1; the D gene is possibly TRBD1 (6 bases). CDR3 size: 14 residues. Per germline, CDR1 MDHEN and CDR2 SYDVKM. Trimming pared 7 bases from V and 0 bases from J, leaving 10 bases between.

The table lists this clonotype with many counts. The chain recombines TRBV12-3 or TRBV12-4 with TRBJ1-3; weak D call: TRBD1 (5 bases). Trimming left V 8 bases short and J 0 bases short, with 11 bases between. This CDR3 contains 14 residues. The CDR3 region has the DNA TGTGCCAGCCGTGACAGCTTCTCTGGAAACACCATATATTTT. Its protein product is CASRDSFSGNTIYF.

There are many counts of this clonotype. The chain couples TRBV11-3 to TRBJ1-1, with TRBD1 as a possible D gene (5 bases). V dropped 1 base and J dropped 1 base, with 7 bases sitting between them. The V gene's germline CDR1 is SGHNT and CDR2 YENEEA. CDR3 length: 14 amino acids. CDR3 sequence: CASSLVGENTEAFF. The CDR3, as DNA: TGTGCCAGCAGCTTAGTGGGGGAGAACACTGAAGCTTTCTTT.

In this sample, this clonotype turned up many times. CDR3 loop: CASTMTGTETQYF. The DNA of the CDR3 is TGTGCCAGCACTATGACAGGGACCGAGACCCAGTACTTC. V gene TRBV12-3 or TRBV12-4 combines with J gene TRBJ2-5; 7 bases are a match to TRBD1. The J segment lost 5 bases and the V segment lost 7 bases, leaving 7 bases of the junction unmatched. The CDR3 contains 13 residues.

This clonotype was recorded at least ten times. The chain joins TRBV7-2 to TRBJ2-1; 8 bases align to TRBD2. V gave up 7 bases and J gave up 0 bases; unmatched junction bases: 5. Germline V gene sequence: CDR1 SGHTA, CDR2 FQGNSA. The CDR3 covers 15 residues. The CDR3: CASTNSGVSYNEQFF. The CDR3, as DNA: TGTGCCAGCACCAATAGCGGGGTCTCCTACAATGAGCAGTTCTTC.

This clonotype was picked up many times. This chain links TRBV28 with TRBJ2-1; TRBD2 agrees at 7 bases. This CDR3 has 15 residues. CDR1 and CDR2 from the germline V gene are MDHEN and SYDVKM. The junction had 3 bases not matched to a gene; V was cut back by 2 bases and J by 2 bases. In DNA, the CDR3 is TGTGCCAGCAGTTTAGGCGGGAGAACCTACAATGAGCAGTTCTTC. Translated: CASSLGGRTYNEQFF.

This clonotype was observed at least ten times. V usage is TRBV11-2 and J usage is TRBJ2-1; possible D gene TRBD2, 6 bases. From germline, CDR1 is SGHAT and CDR2 FQNNGV. V was trimmed by 4 bases and J by 10 bases, leaving 20 bases between them. This CDR3 region has 15 residues. DNA of the CDR3: TGTGCCAGCAGCTCCCCTTTTGGGGGGTCGTGGGAGCAGTTCTTC. Translation gives CASSSPFGGSWEQFF.

This clonotype was counted at least ten times. V is TRBV11-2 and J is TRBJ2-1, with a possible D match to TRBD2 (6 bases). This CDR3 spans 15 amino acids. The ends were cut back, 5 bases at V and 4 bases at J, with 15 bases in the middle. Germline V gives CDR1 SGHAT, CDR2 FQNNGV. The DNA for the CDR3 is TGTGCCAGCAGCCGACTAGGCTCCAGATACAATGAGCAGTTCTTC. Its translation: CASSRLGSRYNEQFF.

Many counts were recorded for this clonotype. This chain uses TRBV20-1 with TRBJ2-7; TRBD1 aligns across 7 bases. Germline values: CDR1 DFQATT, CDR2 SNEGSKA (reference sequence). The ends lost 5 bases at V and 0 bases at J; junction bases unmatched: 4. CDR3 length equals 13 residues. The CDR3 spells CSAGDSFSYEQYV. The CDR3 DNA sequence: TGCAGTGCTGGGGACAGCTTCTCCTACGAGCAGTACGTC.

This clonotype was found many times. The rearrangement joins TRBV7-2 to TRBJ1-4; weak D call: TRBD1 (5 bases). V dropped 4 bases and J dropped 0 bases, with 9 bases sitting between them. Germline lookup yields CDR1 SGHTA and CDR2 FQGNSA. The CDR3 runs 15 residues. As DNA, the CDR3 is TGTGCCAGCAGCTCGGGACCGTCAACTAATGAAAAACTGTTTTTT. Translating it yields CASSSGPSTNEKLFF.